These T cell receptor beta chains were read from a single sample in a study of control samples from healthy donors and cancer patients. Using immunoSEQ multiplex PCR, the repertoire was profiled, and TCRdb retains in-frame clones only, with some absent. The data contain some 80,000 clones, roughly 90% of them singletons. Sequencing used PBMCs. The receptor source for this set is a woman aged 60-75 years with head and neck cancer. The CDR3 runs from the conserved cysteine through the conserved F or W. D genes are given only for firm matches. Only part of the rows carry a size: once, few, many, or a class if the clone is expanded.

clone size | D gene | J gene | V gene | CDR3 protein | CDR3 DNA
. | TRBD2 | TRBJ2-7 | TRBV19 | CAVGEGPYEQYF | TGTGCCGTCGGGGAGGGTCCGTACGAGCAGTACTTC
. | . | TRBJ1-1 | TRBV29-1 | CSASRDRNTEAFF | TGCAGCGCCTCCAGGGACCGGAACACTGAAGCTTTCTTT
. | . | TRBJ2-7 | TRBV5-1 | CASAIETPLNEQYF | TGCGCCAGCGCCATTGAGACACCTCTTAACGAGCAGTACTTC
. | TRBD2 | TRBJ2-7 | TRBV10-3 | CAISESGRLAGSYEQYF | TGTGCCATCAGTGAGTCCGGGAGGCTAGCGGGGAGCTACGAGCAGTACTTC
. | TRBD1 | TRBJ1-4 | TRBV24-1 | CATSDPTDRGDSSNEKLFF | TGTGCCACCAGTGACCCCACTGACAGGGGGGATTCGAGTAATGAAAAACTGTTTTTT
. | TRBD2 | TRBJ2-2 | TRBV10-2 | CASKAMRLAGPTGELFF | TGCGCCAGCAAAGCGATGCGACTAGCGGGACCCACCGGGGAGCTGTTTTTT
. | TRBD2 | TRBJ2-2 | TRBV29-1 | CSVGGSGSRAGELFF | TGCAGCGTCGGGGGGAGCGGGAGTCGGGCCGGGGAGCTGTTTTTT
. | TRBD1 | TRBJ2-7 | TRBV28 | CASSSESRGRDEQYF | TGTGCCAGCAGTTCCGAGTCCAGGGGGAGAGACGAGCAGTACTTC
. | . | TRBJ2-1 | TRBV2 | CASSKTGSSYNEQFF | TGTGCCAGCAGTAAAACAGGGAGCTCCTACAATGAGCAGTTCTTC
. | . | TRBJ2-7 | TRBV6-2/TRBV6-3 | CASSDPWESYEQYF | TGTGCCAGCAGTGACCCTTGGGAATCCTACGAGCAGTACTTC
. | . | TRBJ1-4 | TRBV2 | CASSERRGGLTNEKLFF | TGTGCCAGCAGTGAACGTAGGGGGGGATTAACTAATGAAAAACTGTTTTTT
. | TRBD1 | TRBJ1-2 | TRBV6-1 | CASSAGTGHIVYGYTF | TGTGCCAGCAGTGCGGGGACAGGCCACATCGTCTATGGCTACACCTTC
. | TRBD1 | TRBJ2-2 | TRBV10-2 | CASSESADRSSGELFF | TGCGCCAGCAGTGAGTCGGCGGACAGGTCCTCCGGGGAGCTGTTTTTT
. | . | TRBJ1-1 | TRBV2 | CASTTGLHNTEAFF | TGTGCCAGCACCACGGGCCTACACAACACTGAAGCTTTCTTT
. | TRBD2 | TRBJ2-2 | TRBV5-1 | CASSLGLAGSNTGELFF | TGCGCCAGCAGCTTGGGACTAGCGGGATCGAACACCGGGGAGCTGTTTTTT
. | . | TRBJ2-2 | TRBV15 | CATSRPEARRNTGELFF | TGTGCCACCAGCAGACCCGAGGCGAGACGGAACACCGGGGAGCTGTTTTTT
. | TRBD1 | TRBJ2-7 | TRBV10-3 | CAISESTGYEQYF | TGTGCCATCAGTGAGTCGACAGGGTACGAGCAGTACTTC
few | TRBD1 | TRBJ1-5 | TRBV28 | CASSFGQGLGSIDQPQHF | TGTGCCAGCAGTTTTGGACAGGGGTTGGGGTCGATCGATCAGCCCCAGCATTTT
. | . | TRBJ2-7 | TRBV7-9 | CASSLLEYEQYF | TGTGCCAGCAGCTTATTGGAATACGAGCAGTACTTC
. | . | TRBJ2-7 | TRBV5-1 | CASSLGSSYEQYF | TGCGCCAGCAGCTTGGGAAGCTCCTACGAGCAGTACTTC
. | TRBD1 | TRBJ2-7 | TRBV6-5 | CASKRTGQGNYEQYF | TGTGCCAGCAAAAGGACAGGGCAGGGGAACTACGAGCAGTACTTC
. | TRBD1 | TRBJ1-5 | TRBV29-1 | CSVETGDNQPQHF | TGCAGCGTGGAAACAGGGGATAATCAGCCCCAGCATTTT
. | TRBD2 | TRBJ2-7 | TRBV19 | CASSSGLAGGGNEQYF | TGTGCCAGTAGTAGCGGACTAGCGGGAGGAGGAAACGAGCAGTACTTC
. | TRBD1 | TRBJ2-2 | TRBV7-3 | CASSLRRTGVAGELFF | TGTGCCAGCAGCTTACGAAGGACAGGGGTCGCCGGGGAGCTGTTTTTT
. | . | TRBJ1-5 | TRBV19 | CASSPQGSWGQPQHF | TGTGCCAGTAGTCCACAGGGCTCCTGGGGTCAGCCCCAGCATTTT
. | . | TRBJ2-7 | TRBV13 | CASSLVGSGDEQYF | TGTGCCAGCAGCTTAGTGGGTAGCGGTGACGAGCAGTACTTC
few | . | TRBJ2-4 | TRBV30 | CAWSLERVHIQYF | TGTGCCTGGAGCCTGGAGCGGGTACACATTCAGTACTTC
. | . | TRBJ1-1 | TRBV7-9 | CASSLTGRVRSSEAFF | TGTGCCAGCAGCTTAACAGGGCGGGTACGAAGCTCTGAAGCTTTCTTT